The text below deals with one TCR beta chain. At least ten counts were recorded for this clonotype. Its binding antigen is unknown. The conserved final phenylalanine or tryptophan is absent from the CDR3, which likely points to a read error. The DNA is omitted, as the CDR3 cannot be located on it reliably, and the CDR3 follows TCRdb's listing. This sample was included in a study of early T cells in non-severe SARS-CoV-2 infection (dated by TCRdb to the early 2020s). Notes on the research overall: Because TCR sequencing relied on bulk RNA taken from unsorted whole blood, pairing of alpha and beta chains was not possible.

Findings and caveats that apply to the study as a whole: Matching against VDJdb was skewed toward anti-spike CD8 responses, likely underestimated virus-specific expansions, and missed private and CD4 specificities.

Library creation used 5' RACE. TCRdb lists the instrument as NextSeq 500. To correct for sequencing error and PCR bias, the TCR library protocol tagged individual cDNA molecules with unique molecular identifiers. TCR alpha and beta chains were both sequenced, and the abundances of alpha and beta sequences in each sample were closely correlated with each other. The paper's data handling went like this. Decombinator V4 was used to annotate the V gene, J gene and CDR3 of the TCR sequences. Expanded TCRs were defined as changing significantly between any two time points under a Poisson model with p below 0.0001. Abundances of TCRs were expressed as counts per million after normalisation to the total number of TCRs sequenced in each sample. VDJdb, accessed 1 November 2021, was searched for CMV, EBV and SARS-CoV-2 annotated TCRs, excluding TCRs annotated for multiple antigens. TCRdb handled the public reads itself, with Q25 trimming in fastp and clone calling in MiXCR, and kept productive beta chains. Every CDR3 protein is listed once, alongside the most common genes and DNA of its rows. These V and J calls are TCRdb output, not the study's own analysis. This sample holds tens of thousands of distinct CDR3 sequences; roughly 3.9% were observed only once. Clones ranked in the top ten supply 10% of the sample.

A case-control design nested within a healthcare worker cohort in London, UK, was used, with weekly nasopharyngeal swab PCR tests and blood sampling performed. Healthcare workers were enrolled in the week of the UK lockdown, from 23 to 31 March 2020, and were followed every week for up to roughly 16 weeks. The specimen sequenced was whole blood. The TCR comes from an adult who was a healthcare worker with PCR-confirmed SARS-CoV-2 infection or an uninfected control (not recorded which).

Here the CDR3 is given as CASSYSTAWQGDH. The receptor chain draws on TRBV6-5 and TRBJ2-7; the table's D call, TRBD1, has no DNA check behind it. From its first to its last residue, the CDR3 has 13 amino acids. CDR1 MNHEY and CDR2 SVGAGI were looked up in the germline V gene.